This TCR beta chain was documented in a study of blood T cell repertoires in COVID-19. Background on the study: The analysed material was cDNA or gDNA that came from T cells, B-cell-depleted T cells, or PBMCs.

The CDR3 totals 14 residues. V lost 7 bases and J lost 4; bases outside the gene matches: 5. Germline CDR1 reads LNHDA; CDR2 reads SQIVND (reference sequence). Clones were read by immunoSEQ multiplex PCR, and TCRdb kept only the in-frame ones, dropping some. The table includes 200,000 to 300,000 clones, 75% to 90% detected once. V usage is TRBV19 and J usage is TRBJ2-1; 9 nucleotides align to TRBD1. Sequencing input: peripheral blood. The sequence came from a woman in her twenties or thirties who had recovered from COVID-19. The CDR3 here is CASTPGQGYNEQFF. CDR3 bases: TGTGCCAGTACCCCGGGACAGGGTTACAATGAGCAGTTCTTC.